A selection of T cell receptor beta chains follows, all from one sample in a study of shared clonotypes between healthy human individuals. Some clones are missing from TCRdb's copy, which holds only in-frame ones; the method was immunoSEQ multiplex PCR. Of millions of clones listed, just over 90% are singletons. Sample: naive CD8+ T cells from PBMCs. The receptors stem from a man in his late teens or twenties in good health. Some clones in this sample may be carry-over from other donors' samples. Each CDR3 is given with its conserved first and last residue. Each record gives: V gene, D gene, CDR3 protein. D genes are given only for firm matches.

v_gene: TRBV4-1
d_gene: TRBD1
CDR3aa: CASSHTPTGTEPYEQYF

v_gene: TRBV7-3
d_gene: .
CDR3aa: CASSLGRETQYF

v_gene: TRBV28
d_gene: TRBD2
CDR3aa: CASSPGLAAYNEQFF

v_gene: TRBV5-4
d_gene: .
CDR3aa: CASSLWISGTEAFF

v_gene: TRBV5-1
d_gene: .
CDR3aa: CASSLYWRANEYNEQFF

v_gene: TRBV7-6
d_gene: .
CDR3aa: CASSHNRAPGSRDTIYF

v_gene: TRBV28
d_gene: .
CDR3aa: CASSLNPMYEQYF

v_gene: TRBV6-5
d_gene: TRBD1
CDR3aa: CASSRRDRDHEQFF

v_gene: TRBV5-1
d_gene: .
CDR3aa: CASSFTSSGANVLTF

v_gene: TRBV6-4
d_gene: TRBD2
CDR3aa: CASIGAAGEYLRGVEQYF

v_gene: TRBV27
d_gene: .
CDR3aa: CASSLFAGSYGYTF

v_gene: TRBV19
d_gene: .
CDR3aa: CASSIGQGMIEAFF

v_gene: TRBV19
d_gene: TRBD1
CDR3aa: CASRASGQGNEQFF

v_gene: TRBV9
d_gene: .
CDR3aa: CASSVGLGGSGNTIYF

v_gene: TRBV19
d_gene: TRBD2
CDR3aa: CASSIDTSGTNPYEQYF

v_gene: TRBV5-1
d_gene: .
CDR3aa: CASSLGLGRGSYEQYF

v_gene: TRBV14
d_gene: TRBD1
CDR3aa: CASRRTGVYEQYF

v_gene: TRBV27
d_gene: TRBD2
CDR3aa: CASSHGTSGTNEQFF

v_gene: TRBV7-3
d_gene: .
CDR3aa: CASSLGRPNEQFF

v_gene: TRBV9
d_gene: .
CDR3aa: CASSGAGDAYEQYF

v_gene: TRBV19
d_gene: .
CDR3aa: CASSYWGSNQPQHF

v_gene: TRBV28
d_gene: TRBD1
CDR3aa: CASSLEWGQGRNEQYF

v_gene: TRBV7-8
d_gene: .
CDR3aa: CASSLRHPKPAFF

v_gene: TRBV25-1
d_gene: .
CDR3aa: CASSPGGPEAFF

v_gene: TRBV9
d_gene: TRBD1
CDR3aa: CASSVAVGQDSEAFF

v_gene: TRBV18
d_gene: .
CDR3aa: CASSPTGRTVREQYF

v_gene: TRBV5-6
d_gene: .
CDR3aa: CASSLWESAEAFF

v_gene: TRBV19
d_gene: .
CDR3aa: CASTRRHELAKNIQYF

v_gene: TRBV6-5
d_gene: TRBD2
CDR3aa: CASSYGLAGGTDTQYF

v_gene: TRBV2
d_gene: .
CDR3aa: CASSFRLSRYEQYF

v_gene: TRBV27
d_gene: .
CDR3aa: CASSEDRTDTQYF

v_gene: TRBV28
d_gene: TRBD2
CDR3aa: CASSLRGLVNVYEQFF

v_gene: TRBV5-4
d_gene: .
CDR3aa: CASSLGGQEETQYF

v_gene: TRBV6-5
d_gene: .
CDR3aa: CASSYDGAPYEQYF

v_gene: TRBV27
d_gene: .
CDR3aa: CASSFGPNTEAFF

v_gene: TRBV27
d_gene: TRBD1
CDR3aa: CATHITGTGGDEQYF

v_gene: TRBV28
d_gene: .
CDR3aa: CASSFIADSYEQYF

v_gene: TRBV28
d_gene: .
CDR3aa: CASSLSGGEAFF

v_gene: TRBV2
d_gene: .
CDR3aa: CASSEALMRPSGANYGYTF

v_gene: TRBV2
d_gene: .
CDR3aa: CASPLGREQYF

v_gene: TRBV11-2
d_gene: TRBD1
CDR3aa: CASSPEDRGGNTIYF

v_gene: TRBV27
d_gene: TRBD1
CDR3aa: CASSSRQGATPPGYTF